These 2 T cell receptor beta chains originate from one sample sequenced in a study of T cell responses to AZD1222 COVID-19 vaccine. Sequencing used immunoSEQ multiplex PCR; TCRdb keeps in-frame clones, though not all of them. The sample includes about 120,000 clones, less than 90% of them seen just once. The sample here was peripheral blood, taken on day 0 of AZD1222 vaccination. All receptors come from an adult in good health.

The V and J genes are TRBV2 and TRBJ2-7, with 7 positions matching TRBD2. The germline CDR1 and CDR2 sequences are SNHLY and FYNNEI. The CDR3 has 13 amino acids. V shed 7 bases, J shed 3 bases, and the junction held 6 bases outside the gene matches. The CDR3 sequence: CASIWGGRYEQYF. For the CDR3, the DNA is TGTGCCAGCATCTGGGGGGGTCGCTACGAGCAGTACTTC.

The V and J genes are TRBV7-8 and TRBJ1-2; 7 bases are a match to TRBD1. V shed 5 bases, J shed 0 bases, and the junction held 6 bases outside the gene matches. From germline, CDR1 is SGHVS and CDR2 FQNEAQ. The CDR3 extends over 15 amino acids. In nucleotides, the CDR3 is TGTGCCAGCAGCCGGAGGGGGCCGTCTAACTATGGCTACACCTTC. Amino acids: CASSRRGPSNYGYTF.